This T cell receptor beta chain was obtained from a study of control samples from healthy donors and cancer patients. The CDR3 extends over 14 amino acids. Germline V lookup: CDR1 SGHRS, CDR2 YFSETQ. V trimming: 4 bases; J trimming: 1 base; junction bases outside the gene matches: 1. Method: immunoSEQ multiplex PCR; TCRdb's copy keeps in-frame clones and lacks some. Among 75,000 to 100,000 clones, around 82% were seen once, and the ten largest hold 1.5% to 2%. The sequence was obtained from a man aged 60 to 75 in good health. The rearrangement joins TRBV5-1 to TRBJ2-5; 10 nucleotides align to TRBD2. Sequenced sample: blood. This CDR3 reads CASSTSGTQETQYF. Here the CDR3 DNA reads TGCGCCAGCAGCACTAGCGGGACCCAAGAGACCCAGTACTTC.